A single sample is the source of the 22 T cell receptor beta chains below, sequenced in a study of breast tumors, draining lymph nodes, adjacent tissues. Samples came from axillary lymph nodes draining the breast cancer. TCRdb independently ran MiXCR on the multiplex PCR reads; one entry per CDR3 protein. The table lists under 250,000 distinct CDR3 sequences, around 32% of them singletons. The sequenced sample consisted of axillary lymph node tissue. The receptor set was obtained from a female donor with breast cancer. Some clones in this sample may be carry-over from other donors' samples.

The sample holds a few counts of this clonotype. V usage is TRBV30 and J usage is TRBJ2-1; 8 bases are shared with TRBD1. This CDR3 comprises 16 residues. With 1 base clipped from V and 7 bases from J, the junction kept 12 bases outside the gene matches. Germline lookup yields CDR1 GTSNPN and CDR2 SVGIG (reference sequence). CDR3 nucleotide sequence: TGTGCCTGGAGTGGCCCCAGGGGGCGCGACAAGAATGAGCAGTTCTTC. Its protein is CAWSGPRGRDKNEQFF.

The sample holds many counts of this clonotype. J is TRBJ1-5 and V is TRBV15; D is undetermined. V shed 0 bases and J shed 1 base, with 7 bases lying between them. Germline CDR1 and CDR2: LNHNV and YYDKDF (reference sequence). This CDR3 has 15 residues. CDR3 region: CATSRDRASNQPQHF. CDR3 bases: TGTGCCACCAGCAGAGATCGCGCAAGCAATCAGCCCCAGCATTTT.

This clonotype occurred a few times. The chain recombines TRBV7-9 with TRBJ2-1, with D unresolved. V lost 5 bases and J lost 0, with 11 bases in between. Germline CDR1 is SEHNR and CDR2 is FQNEAQ (reference sequence). CDR3 length: 15 amino acids. Written as DNA, the CDR3 is TGTGCCAGCAGCCATTACATCGTCTCCTACAATGAGCAGTTCTTC. Its translation is CASSHYIVSYNEQFF.

Note on this clonotype: This clone may be a read error of a much larger clone one base away. The V call is TRBV5-4, the J call TRBJ2-7; a possible D gene is TRBD1 (6 bases). Looked up from germline, CDR1 is SGHNT and CDR2 is YYREEE (reference sequence). V lost 4 bases, J lost 1 base, and 12 bases lay in between. The CDR3 consists of 14 residues. The CDR3 nucleotides read TGTGCCAGCAGCCCACGGGACACATCCTACGAGCAGTACTTC. This gives the protein CASSPRDTSYEQYF.

On this clonotype: The junction departs from germline at one end; a sequencing error may be responsible. CDR3 coding DNA: TGTGCTAGCAGCTTGGCCTCAGGGTATACTTCACTCCTCCACTTT. Amino acids: CASSLASGYTSLLHF. The chain joins TRBV5-8 to TRBJ1-6; D is perhaps TRBD1 (5 bases). CDR1 and CDR2 (germline): SGHTS, YDEGEE. The CDR3 runs to 15 residues.

In this sample, this clonotype turned up many times. This rearrangement joins TRBV24-1 to TRBJ2-5; possible D gene TRBD1, 6 bases. V lost 3 bases and J 5 bases, leaving 15 bases between the germline ends. CDR1 KGHDR and CDR2 SFDVKD come from the germline V gene. The CDR3 contains 15 residues. CDR3 region: CATSDPDKRGETQYF. CDR3 in DNA: TGTGCCACCAGTGATCCGGACAAAAGGGGGGAGACCCAGTACTTC.

The gene calls are TRBV29-1 and TRBJ2-7, with 10 bases fitting TRBD2. Germline V gene lookup returns CDR1 SQVTM and CDR2 ANQGSEA. The ends lost 6 bases at V and 6 bases at J; junction bases unmatched: 8. This CDR3 is built from 13 residues. The CDR3 is CSVGSAGGVEQYF. The CDR3 region has the DNA TGCAGCGTGGGCTCAGCGGGAGGGGTCGAGCAGTACTTC.

A word on this clonotype: Given a much more abundant clone one base away, this may be a read error. The chain couples TRBV6-2 or TRBV6-3 to TRBJ2-7, with no clear D. The germline gives CDR1 MNHEY, CDR2 SVGEGT. The CDR3 totals 10 residues. V was trimmed by 8 bases and J by 7 bases, leaving 9 bases between them. The CDR3 sequence: CASGDREQYF. In DNA, the CDR3 is TGTGCCAGCGGAGATAGGGAGCAGTACTTC.

This clonotype has at least ten counts. V usage is TRBV19 and J usage is TRBJ1-4; D perhaps matches TRBD1 (5 bases). This CDR3 is 14 amino acids long. The germline CDR1 and CDR2 sequences are LNHDA and SQIVND (reference sequence). V was clipped by 1 base and J by 5 bases, with 8 bases between them. The CDR3 DNA reads TGTGCCAGTAGTATAGTACAGGAGAATGAAAAACTGTTTTTT. The encoded protein is CASSIVQENEKLFF.

The chain combines TRBV20-1 with TRBJ2-7; 7 bases line up with TRBD2. The V gene's germline CDR1 is DFQATT and CDR2 SNEGSKA (reference sequence). The CDR3 sequence is 13 residues long. The trim removed 5 bases at V and 0 bases at J, leaving 4 bases unmatched. The CDR3 loop reads CSALAGFSYEQYF. CDR3 coding DNA: TGCAGTGCTTTAGCGGGCTTCTCCTACGAGCAGTACTTC.

This clonotype was counted ten times or more. It may be a read error: a sequence one base away is much more abundant. This chain connects TRBV6-1 to TRBJ1-2; no clear D gene. V shed 5 bases and J shed 3 bases, with 13 bases lying between them. From germline, CDR1 is MNHNS and CDR2 SASEGT. The CDR3 contains 14 residues. This chain's CDR3 is CASSHINRHYGYTF. CDR3 coding DNA: TGTGCCAGCAGTCATATTAACAGACACTATGGCTACACCTTC.

Details on this clonotype: It is unclear where the CDR3 begins or ends on the DNA, so no DNA is shown, and the CDR3 is as TCRdb lists it. The chain employs TRBV7-3 and TRBJ2-1; TRBD2 reflects the table's D call only, with no check against the DNA. The CDR3 is made up of 21 amino acids, end residues included. CDR1 SGHTA and CDR2 FQGTGA come from the germline V gene. CDR3 sequence: CASSIYLCSADGDQSLYEQFF.

The V gene is TRBV18, the J gene TRBJ1-4; 7 bases map to TRBD1. CDR1 and CDR2 from the germline V gene are KGHSH and LQKENI. The V segment lost 4 bases and the J segment 0 bases; nucleotides outside the gene matches: 5. The CDR3 extends over 16 amino acids. The CDR3 DNA follows: TGTGCCAGCTCACAACACAGGGGATCAACTAATGAAAAACTGTTTTTT. It codes for CASSQHRGSTNEKLFF.

This clonotype was seen more than once but under ten times. This rearrangement joins TRBV7-9 to TRBJ1-1, with D possibly being TRBD1 (6 bases). Germline loops: CDR1 SEHNR, CDR2 FQNEAQ (reference sequence). The CDR3 runs to 12 residues. V dropped 5 bases and J dropped 7 bases, with 11 bases sitting between them. CDR3 in DNA: TGTGCCAGCAGCCCAGGAGGGGGTGAAGCTTTCTTT. It is translated as CASSPGGGEAFF.

In this sample, this clonotype turned up many times. The chain joins TRBV5-6 to TRBJ2-7; D perhaps matches TRBD2 (5 bases). Germline loops: CDR1 SGHDT, CDR2 YYEEEE. V lost 2 bases, J lost 3 bases, and 15 bases lay in between. The CDR3 sequence is 15 residues long. CDR3 DNA sequence: TGTGCCAGCAGCTTTAGAGGGATGGGGAACTACGAGCAGTACTTC. Its translation: CASSFRGMGNYEQYF. Supplemented by reference TRBV5-6 and TRBJ2-7, the full variable domain reads DAGVTQSPTHLIKTRGQQVTLRCSPKSGHDTVSWYQQALGQGPQFIFQYYEEEERQRGNFPDRFSGHQFPNYSSELNVNALLLGDSALYLCASSFRGMGNYEQYFGPGTRLTVT.

This clonotype was seen ten or more times. This chain uses TRBV9 with TRBJ2-1; 7 positions match TRBD1. This CDR3 is built from 15 residues. The V segment lost 4 bases and the J segment 5 bases; nucleotides outside the gene matches: 9. CDR1 is SGDLS and CDR2 is YYNGEE in the germline V gene. The CDR3 DNA follows: TGTGCCAGCAGCTATGGGGAAGGGGGCAACAATGAGCAGTTCTTC. Its translation is CASSYGEGGNNEQFF. Variable domain in full (rest from reference TRBV9 and TRBJ2-1): DSGVTQTPKHLITATGQRVTLRCSPRSGDLSVYWYQQSLDQGLQFLIQYYNGEERAKGNILERFSAQQFPDLHSELNLSSLELGDSALYFCASSYGEGGNNEQFFGPGTRLTVL.

This clonotype was seen once. V usage is TRBV5-6 and J usage is TRBJ1-4; D possibly corresponds to TRBD1 (6 bases). The CDR3 runs 17 residues. Trimming left V 4 bases short and J 3 bases short, with 19 bases between. Per germline, CDR1 SGHDT and CDR2 YYEEEE. The CDR3 loop reads CASSILGRGQANEKLFF. The CDR3, as DNA: TGTGCCAGCAGCATCCTGGGACGGGGGCAAGCTAATGAAAAACTGTTTTTT.

This clonotype occurred many times. The rearrangement links TRBV30 to TRBJ2-7; 10 nucleotides align to TRBD2. Germline-derived CDR1 and CDR2 are GTSNPN and SVGIG (reference sequence). Germline trimming cut 3 bases from V and 4 bases from J; bases unmatched to any gene: 6. The CDR3 totals 14 residues. DNA of the CDR3: TGTGCCTGGAGGACTAGCGGGCGGGGTTACGAGCAGTACTTC. Translated, it gives CAWRTSGRGYEQYF.

The V and J genes are TRBV29-1 and TRBJ1-5; D remains ambiguous. The CDR3 loop spans 13 amino acids. Looked up from germline, CDR1 is SQVTM and CDR2 is ANQGSEA. Between the trimmed V and J ends, which lost 6 bases and 7 bases, there was a span of 16 bases. CDR3 coding DNA: TGCAGCGTGAAAGGCAGTGTTGGGCAGCCCCAGCATTTT. Protein sequence: CSVKGSVGQPQHF.

This clonotype appeared many times. The chain joins TRBV5-5 to TRBJ2-3; D not resolved. The CDR3 contains 14 residues. Germline CDR1 is SGHKS and CDR2 is YYEKEE (reference sequence). The germline V and J ends were trimmed by 1 base and 6 bases, with 12 bases remaining between them. The CDR3 loop is CASSLFVVGDTQYF. The CDR3 DNA is TGTGCCAGCAGCTTGTTCGTTGTCGGGGATACGCAGTATTTT.

The chain carries TRBV7-9 and TRBJ1-2, with TRBD1 identical over 9 bases. J was trimmed by 8 bases and V by 8 bases; bases with no gene match: 6. Germline V gene data show CDR1 as SEHNR and CDR2 as FQNEAQ (reference sequence). The CDR3 totals 12 residues. In nucleotides, the CDR3 is TGTGCCAGCTCCGGGACAGGGTCCGGCTACACCTTC. Translating gives CASSGTGSGYTF. The variable domain in full, completed from reference TRBV7-9 and TRBJ1-2, reads DTGVSQNPRHKITKRGQNVTFRCDPISEHNRLYWYRQTLGQGPEFLTYFQNEAQLEKSRLLSDRFSAERPKGSFSTLEIQRTEQGDSAMYLCASSGTGSGYTFGSGTRLTVV.

This clonotype was seen at least ten times. The rearrangement links TRBV4-2 to TRBJ2-5; D tentatively fits TRBD1 or TRBD2 (5 bases each). CDR1 is LGHNA, CDR2 YNFKEQ, per germline. With 3 bases removed from V and 2 bases from J, the gap between germline ends came to 22 bases. This CDR3 comprises 18 residues. Written as DNA, the CDR3 is TGTGCCAGCAGCCAGACGCAGGGTTCTCGGGGTGTTCAAGAGACCCAGTACTTC. This codes for CASSQTQGSRGVQETQYF.